A single sample is the source of the 26 T cell receptor beta chains below, sequenced in a study of cytomegalovirus exposure and HLA in healthy donors. Produced via immunoSEQ multiplex PCR; TCRdb's table is partial and in-frame only. This table has 200,000 to 300,000 clones, about 90% appearing once. The sequenced sample consisted of PBMCs. The receptors come from a young man in good health and CMV-seropositive.

The chain has TRBV27 and TRBJ1-2; 8 bases line up with TRBD1. This CDR3 has 14 amino acids. The germline CDR1 and CDR2 sequences are MNHEY and SMNVEV (reference sequence). V gave up 4 bases and J gave up 8 bases; unmatched junction bases: 9. For the CDR3, the DNA is TGTGCCAGCAGTTACGACAGGGGTTTGGGGGGCTACACCTTC. It specifies CASSYDRGLGGYTF.

This clone was recorded once. The chain is built from TRBV28 and TRBJ1-1; unclear D gene. The CDR3 totals 16 residues. The germline CDR1 and CDR2 sequences are MDHEN and SYDVKM. V lost 2 bases, J lost 1 base, and 14 bases lay in between. CDR3 residues: CASSLAPAGPNTEAFF. The CDR3 bases are TGTGCCAGCAGTTTAGCCCCCGCGGGCCCGAACACTGAAGCTTTCTTT.

The chain combines TRBV27 with TRBJ2-7; 8 nucleotides line up with TRBD1. The germline CDR1 and CDR2 sequences are MNHEY and SMNVEV (reference sequence). The CDR3 sequence is 13 residues long. The ends lost 3 bases at V and 4 bases at J; junction bases unmatched: 2. CDR3 in amino acids: CASSFGTGYEQYF. The CDR3 coding sequence is TGTGCCAGCAGTTTCGGGACAGGTTACGAGCAGTACTTC.

The gene calls are TRBV18 and TRBJ1-1; D uncertain. This CDR3 is 16 amino acids long. V was clipped by 0 bases and J by 6 bases, with 17 bases between them. CDR1 KGHSH and CDR2 LQKENI come from the germline V gene. CDR3 sequence reads: CASSPPGSTREAEAFF. The DNA for the CDR3 is TGTGCCAGCTCACCACCGGGATCCACAAGGGAGGCTGAAGCTTTCTTT.

In its sample, this clone was seen once. The chain carries TRBV2 and TRBJ1-1, with D uncertain. The CDR3 runs 11 residues. Germline values: CDR1 SNHLY, CDR2 FYNNEI. The germline V and J ends were trimmed by 7 bases and 3 bases, with 6 bases remaining between them. The DNA for the CDR3 is TGTGCCAGCAACTACGACACTGAAGCTTTCTTT. This translates into CASNYDTEAFF. The whole variable domain, remainder taken from reference TRBV2 and TRBJ1-1, is EPEVTQTPSHQVTQMGQEVILRCVPISNHLYFYWYRQILGQKVEFLVSFYNNEISEKSEIFDDQFSVERPDGSNFTLKIRSTKLEDSAMYFCASNYDTEAFFGQGTRLTVV.

The sample holds a few counts of this clone. This chain connects TRBV29-1 to TRBJ2-3; 7 bases match TRBD1. The CDR3 has 13 residues. The V gene's germline CDR1 is SQVTM and CDR2 ANQGSEA. The ends lost 8 bases at V and 3 bases at J; junction bases unmatched: 8. As DNA, the CDR3 is TGCAGCACCCGACAGGGTAGGACAGATACGCAGTATTTT. This gives the protein CSTRQGRTDTQYF.

The chain carries TRBV27 and TRBJ2-1, with D possibly matching TRBD1 (7 bases). The CDR3 extends over 15 amino acids. CDR1 is MNHEY, CDR2 SMNVEV, per germline (reference sequence). Trimming took off 4 bases at V and 4 bases at J, with 14 bases between the two ends. CDR3 nucleotides: TGTGCCAGCAGTTACAGGGGCGGGACGTACAATGAGCAGTTCTTC. It codes for CASSYRGGTYNEQFF.

The V call is TRBV9, the J call TRBJ2-3, with TRBD2 matching 15 bases. The length of the CDR3 is 18 residues. Germline CDR1 SGDLS, CDR2 YYNGEE. V lost 0 bases, J lost 4 bases, and 6 bases stayed unmatched. CDR3 bases: TGTGCCAGCAGCGTAGTGGGACTAGCGGGAGGAACGGCAGATACGCAGTATTTT. It translates to CASSVVGLAGGTADTQYF.

The V gene is TRBV19, the J gene TRBJ2-7; 13 positions match TRBD2. The CDR3 covers 18 residues. Germline CDR1 and CDR2: LNHDA and SQIVND (reference sequence). The V gene end was trimmed by 1 base and the J gene end by 2 bases; junction bases not matched to a gene: 8. The chain's CDR3 is CASSIGGLAGAWTYEQYF. The CDR3 DNA follows: TGTGCCAGTAGTATAGGTGGACTAGCGGGAGCGTGGACCTACGAGCAGTACTTC.

CDR3 bases: TGTGCCAGCAGGCCCTCGGGGACAGCTAACTATGGCTACACCTTC. It codes for CASRPSGTANYGYTF. The rearrangement links TRBV6-1 to TRBJ1-2; 7 positions match TRBD1. Germline V CDR1 and CDR2: MNHNS, SASEGT. The length of the CDR3 is 15 residues. V gave up 6 bases and J gave up 0 bases; unmatched junction bases: 7.

This chain joins TRBV9 and TRBJ1-1; possible D gene TRBD1, 5 bases. Germline V CDR1 and CDR2: SGDLS, YYNGEE. The CDR3 runs 17 residues. V lost 0 bases to trimming and J lost 4 bases, with 19 bases between them. The CDR3 here is CASSVAPLTSGSTEAFF. CDR3 DNA sequence: TGTGCCAGCAGCGTAGCCCCGCTAACCTCAGGGAGCACTGAAGCTTTCTTT.

This clone was seen once. The CDR3 bases are TGTGCCAGCAGCCAAGTAGACAATGAGCAGTTCTTC. Residues: CASSQVDNEQFF. This rearrangement joins TRBV4-2 to TRBJ2-1, with no clear D. Trimming removed 1 base from V and 5 bases from J, with 3 bases in between. The CDR3 spans 12 residues. CDR1 and CDR2 from the germline V gene are LGHNA and YNFKEQ.

This clone was observed a single time. The rearrangement links TRBV9 to TRBJ2-7, with 7 bases fitting TRBD1. J lost 5 bases, V lost 0 bases, and 5 bases had no gene match. The CDR3 extends over 14 amino acids. Germline CDR1 SGDLS, CDR2 YYNGEE. CDR3 sequence reads: CASSVEQGWNEQYF. The CDR3 nucleotides read TGTGCCAGCAGCGTAGAACAGGGGTGGAACGAGCAGTACTTC.

A word on this clone: A junction boundary mismatches the germline segment, possibly from a read error. This rearrangement joins TRBV6-1 to TRBJ2-7; no clear D. The CDR3 extends over 11 amino acids. Germline V gene sequence: CDR1 MNHNS, CDR2 SASEGT. CDR3 amino acids: CASSEVNPRVF. The CDR3 nucleotides are TGTGCCAGCAGTGAAGTGAACCCCCGGGTCTTC.

This sequence joins TRBV7-8 and TRBJ2-2; the D call may be TRBD1 or TRBD2 (5 bases each). Trimming removed 0 bases at V and 6 bases at J, with 11 bases between. The V gene's germline CDR1 is SGHVS and CDR2 FQNEAQ. CDR3 length: 15 amino acids. The CDR3 region is CASSLARDRSGELFF. The CDR3 nucleotides are TGTGCCAGCAGCTTAGCTCGGGACCGTTCCGGGGAGCTGTTTTTT. The variable domain in full, with the rest retrieved from reference TRBV7-8 and TRBJ2-2, is GAGVSQSPRYKVAKRGQDVALRCDPISGHVSLFWYQQALGQGPEFLTYFQNEAQLDKSGLPSDRFFAERPEGSVSTLKIQRTQQEDSAVYLCASSLARDRSGELFFGEGSRLTVL.

V usage is TRBV7-9 and J usage is TRBJ1-1, with TRBD1 as a possible D gene (5 bases). Germline V gene data show CDR1 as SEHNR and CDR2 as FQNEAQ (reference sequence). The CDR3 sequence is 13 residues long. The V and J ends lost 5 bases and 7 bases respectively, with 14 bases between them. The CDR3 DNA sequence: TGTGCCAGCAGCCCCCCCGGGACGGGTGAAGCTTTCTTT. Amino acids: CASSPPGTGEAFF.

V usage is TRBV4-2 and J usage is TRBJ1-1; no reliable D call. CDR1 LGHNA and CDR2 YNFKEQ come from the germline V gene. The V end was cut by 3 bases, the J end by 1 base, with 15 bases between. This CDR3 has 16 amino acids. CDR3 in DNA: TGTGCCAGCAGCCATGTCTCTACGGGTCAGAACACTGAAGCTTTCTTT. Residues: CASSHVSTGQNTEAFF.

The V gene is TRBV4-1, the J gene TRBJ2-3, with D possibly matching TRBD2 (6 bases). With 0 bases removed from V and 7 bases from J, the gap between germline ends came to 17 bases. The length of the CDR3 is 16 residues. Germline CDR1 MGHRA, CDR2 YSYEKL. Here the CDR3 reads CASSQESEQRAHTQYF. The DNA of the CDR3 is TGCGCCAGCAGCCAAGAGTCGGAACAGCGGGCGCATACGCAGTATTTT.

This clone was counted between two and nine times. The V call is TRBV5-1, the J call TRBJ2-2; 12 bases are shared with TRBD2. The V segment lost 0 bases and the J segment 5 bases; nucleotides outside the gene matches: 8. Germline CDR1 reads SGHRS; CDR2 reads YFSETQ. This CDR3 region has 18 residues. The CDR3 loop is CASSLGLTSGRYTGELFF. CDR3 DNA: TGCGCCAGCAGCTTGGGATTGACTAGCGGGAGATATACCGGGGAGCTGTTTTTT.

Details on this clone: Germline is not matched at one junction end, which may reflect a read error. The J gene is TRBJ1-2, the V gene TRBV6-1; D ambiguous. The germline CDR1 and CDR2 sequences are MNHNS and SASEGT. The CDR3 sequence is 16 residues long. The CDR3 here is CASSEPGRTINFGYTF. The CDR3 nucleotides are TGTGCCAGCAGCGAACCCGGACGGACGATTAACTTTGGCTACACCTTC.

CDR3 region: CASSLGGAGVSYNEQFF. CDR3 coding DNA: TGTGCCAGCAGCTTGGGAGGGGCGGGAGTAAGCTACAATGAGCAGTTCTTC. The V gene is TRBV5-4, the J gene TRBJ2-1; 7 positions match TRBD2. V lost 0 bases, J lost 3 bases, and 9 bases stayed unmatched. CDR3 size: 17 residues. CDR1 is SGHNT and CDR2 is YYREEE in the germline V gene (reference sequence).

The genes are TRBV5-6 and TRBJ2-7; 12 nucleotides agree with TRBD1. The CDR3 extends over 17 amino acids. Germline trimming cut 4 bases from V and 5 bases from J; bases unmatched to any gene: 13. The germline gives CDR1 SGHDT, CDR2 YYEEEE. The chain's CDR3 is CASSRYLWDRGLDEQYF. CDR3 sequence (DNA): TGTGCCAGCAGCCGCTATCTCTGGGACAGGGGGCTCGACGAGCAGTACTTC.

This chain connects TRBV5-1 to TRBJ2-1, with TRBD2 as a possible D gene (6 bases). Germline loops: CDR1 SGHRS, CDR2 YFSETQ. The CDR3 is made up of 13 amino acids. V dropped 3 bases and J dropped 7 bases, with 11 bases sitting between them. This chain's CDR3 is CASSWGGENEQFF. CDR3 DNA sequence: TGCGCCAGCAGCTGGGGCGGGGAGAATGAGCAGTTCTTC.

The gene calls are TRBV5-1 and TRBJ1-1; 7 bases match TRBD1. CDR3 length equals 15 residues. V lost 4 bases to trimming and J lost 6 bases; unmatched junction nucleotides: 12. Germline CDR1 and CDR2: SGHRS and YFSETQ. DNA of the CDR3: TGCGCCAGCAGCCAGTTACAGGGGCCGAGGTCTGAAGCTTTCTTT. Protein sequence: CASSQLQGPRSEAFF.

V gene TRBV5-8 combines with J gene TRBJ2-5; TRBD1 agrees at 7 bases. There are 13 residues in the CDR3. With 7 bases clipped from V and 5 bases from J, the junction kept 8 bases outside the gene matches. Germline V gene sequence: CDR1 SGHTS, CDR2 YDEGEE. The DNA for the CDR3 is TGTGCCAGCGAACAGGGGCTTGGTGAGACCCAGTACTTC. This encodes CASEQGLGETQYF.

This clone was picked up a small number of times. The chain has TRBV28 and TRBJ1-2, with 7 bases aligning to TRBD1. The V gene end was trimmed by 6 bases and the J gene end by 8 bases; junction bases not matched to a gene: 9. The CDR3 loop spans 13 amino acids. The germline gives CDR1 MDHEN, CDR2 SYDVKM. The CDR3 nucleotides read TGTGCCAGCAGGGATAGGACAGGAGGAGGCTACACCTTC. Its protein product is CASRDRTGGGYTF.